These 24 T cell receptor beta chains came from one sample sequenced in a study of T-cell reconstitution after alpha-beta-depleted transplantation in children. Unique molecular identifiers were built into the TCRbeta library. MiXCR, run by TCRdb on the PCR reads, gives a single entry per CDR3 protein. The repertoire holds approximately 200,000 distinct CDR3 sequences, with about 14% as singletons. The sample in question was PBMCs from the stem cell graft donor, obtained from the stem cell graft. The receptors stem from a human donor who donated a stem cell graft to a child with acute lymphoblastic leukemia.

This clonotype was observed at least ten times. This chain links TRBV7-2 with TRBJ2-1; 12 bases match TRBD2. V gave up 5 bases and J gave up 0 bases; unmatched junction bases: 17. This CDR3 spans 21 amino acids. Germline CDR1 and CDR2: SGHTA and FQGNSA. In DNA form, the CDR3 reads TGTGCCAGCAGCCCCTTTGTGGCGGGACTAGCGGGCCAGAGCTCCTACAATGAGCAGTTCTTC. Protein sequence: CASSPFVAGLAGQSSYNEQFF.

This clonotype was seen many times. The chain carries TRBV27 and TRBJ1-4, with 7 bases fitting TRBD1. Germline V gene sequence: CDR1 MNHEY, CDR2 SMNVEV (reference sequence). V dropped 3 bases and J dropped 5; count of bases not matched to a gene: 3. The CDR3 consists of 14 residues. CDR3 region: CASSLGRGNEKLFF. CDR3 nucleotide sequence: TGTGCCAGCAGTTTGGGCAGGGGGAATGAAAAACTGTTTTTT.

Many counts were recorded for this clonotype. This rearrangement joins TRBV12-3 or TRBV12-4 to TRBJ2-7; 10 bases line up with TRBD2. The trim removed 4 bases at V and 0 bases at J, leaving 3 bases unmatched. The CDR3 is 15 amino acids. The CDR3 DNA follows: TGTGCCAGCAGTTCCGGGACTAGCGCCTCCTACGAGCAGTACTTC. Translating it yields CASSSGTSASYEQYF.

This clonotype was seen many times. The chain carries TRBV5-8 and TRBJ2-1, with D possibly matching TRBD2 (5 bases). The CDR3 has 14 residues. V was cut by 0 bases and J by 8 bases, with 12 bases left in between. CDR1 and CDR2 (germline): SGHTS, YDEGEE. The DNA of the CDR3 is TGTGCCAGCAGCTTGGACCCCGGGGAGCATGAGCAGTTCTTC. Amino acid sequence: CASSLDPGEHEQFF.

This clonotype showed up many times. This chain links TRBV7-2 with TRBJ2-3, with D uncertain. Trimming pared 2 bases from V and 6 bases from J, leaving 9 bases between. The CDR3 extends over 13 amino acids. Germline V lookup: CDR1 SGHTA, CDR2 FQGNSA. CDR3 coding DNA: TGTGCCAGCAGCTTACTTGGGAAGGATACGCAGTATTTT. Its protein product is CASSLLGKDTQYF.

This clonotype was observed at least ten times. This chain links TRBV20-1 with TRBJ2-1, with a possible D match to TRBD1 (6 bases). The germline V gene has CDR1 DFQATT and CDR2 SNEGSKA (reference sequence). This CDR3 spans 12 amino acids. Trimming removed 6 bases at V and 3 bases at J, with 9 bases between. CDR3 sequence reads: CSAVTGYNEQFF. CDR3 bases: TGCAGTGCCGTGACAGGCTACAATGAGCAGTTCTTC.

The chain carries TRBV20-1 and TRBJ2-7; TRBD1 might be the D (5 bases). Germline-derived CDR1 and CDR2 are DFQATT and SNEGSKA (reference sequence). The CDR3 is made up of 12 amino acids. Trimming stripped 0 bases from V and 6 bases from J, with 9 bases between. CDR3 DNA sequence: TGCAGTGCTAGAGATCGTGGGGCCGAGCAGTACTTC. It encodes CSARDRGAEQYF.

This clonotype was seen at least ten times. CDR3 region: CASSPNSAYEQYF. The CDR3 bases are TGTGCCAGTAGTCCAAACTCAGCCTACGAGCAGTACTTC. V and J are TRBV19 and TRBJ2-7; D not resolved. The V end lost 5 bases, the J end lost 2 bases, and 10 bases lay between the germline ends. The CDR3 has 13 amino acids. Germline values: CDR1 LNHDA, CDR2 SQIVND (reference sequence).

This clonotype was counted many times. The genes are TRBV4-1 and TRBJ1-4; a possible D gene is TRBD1 (5 bases). The CDR3 loop spans 16 amino acids. Germline V gives CDR1 MGHRA, CDR2 YSYEKL. The V gene lost 1 base and the J gene lost 6 bases, with 15 bases spanning the gap. In DNA form, the CDR3 reads TGCGCCAGCAGCCAAGGAGAAATCCGGGGGGATGAAAAACTGTTTTTT. Translation gives CASSQGEIRGDEKLFF.

This clonotype was detected ten times or more. The CDR3 DNA reads as TGTGCCACCAGCAGATCGGCGGGACAGGGCTATGGCTACACCTTC. Amino acid sequence: CATSRSAGQGYGYTF. This chain uses TRBV15 with TRBJ1-2, with 9 bases that match TRBD1. This CDR3 region has 15 residues. Germline CDR1 LNHNV, CDR2 YYDKDF (reference sequence). Trimming removed 2 bases from V and 4 bases from J; junction bases left unmatched: 5. The variable domain in full, completed from reference TRBV15 and TRBJ1-2, reads DAMVIQNPRYQVTQFGKPVTLSCSQTLNHNVMYWYQQKSSQAPKLLFHYYDKDFNNEADTPDNFQSRRPNTSFCFLDIRSPGLGDTAMYLCATSRSAGQGYGYTFGSGTRLTVV.

The genes are TRBV3-1 and TRBJ2-1, with D hard to call. Between the trimmed V and J ends, which lost 8 bases and 0 bases, there was a span of 20 bases. CDR3 length equals 17 residues. In germline, CDR1 is LGHDT, CDR2 YNNKEL (reference sequence). The CDR3 sequence is CASCPSVVKRSYNEQFF. CDR3 DNA sequence: TGTGCCAGCTGCCCCTCCGTCGTTAAGCGCTCCTACAATGAGCAGTTCTTC.

This clonotype has just a few counts. This rearrangement joins TRBV5-6 to TRBJ1-1; tentatively, D is TRBD1 (5 bases). The germline V and J ends were trimmed by 3 bases and 2 bases, with 14 bases remaining between them. CDR1 and CDR2 from the germline V gene are SGHDT and YYEEEE. This CDR3 contains 15 residues. In DNA, the CDR3 is TGTGCCAGCAGCTGGAGGGTAGACAGCAACACTGAAGCTTTCTTT. This sequence encodes CASSWRVDSNTEAFF.

This clonotype was counted ten times or more. This chain joins TRBV4-1 and TRBJ2-1; 8 bases align to TRBD1. The CDR3 sequence is 18 residues long. Trimming cost V 6 bases and J 3 bases; bases outside gene matches: 16. CDR1 is MGHRA, CDR2 YSYEKL, per germline. In DNA form, the CDR3 reads TGCGCCAGCAGTCTTAGCCCCCTCCGGGACAGGTTCTACAATGAGCAGTTCTTC. It encodes CASSLSPLRDRFYNEQFF.

This clonotype was seen at least ten times. This sequence joins TRBV25-1 and TRBJ2-6; tentatively, D is TRBD2 (7 bases). The length of the CDR3 is 14 residues. CDR1 and CDR2 (germline): MGHDK, SYGVNS. V dropped 7 bases and J dropped 8 bases, with 15 bases sitting between them. Here the CDR3 reads CASIPRGGSNVLTF. The DNA of the CDR3 is TGTGCCAGCATTCCGAGGGGGGGGTCCAACGTCCTGACTTTC.

Ten or more counts support this clonotype. The genes are TRBV27 and TRBJ2-7, with 9 bases aligning to TRBD2. Per germline, CDR1 MNHEY and CDR2 SMNVEV (reference sequence). The CDR3 loop spans 16 amino acids. The trim removed 2 bases at V and 3 bases at J, leaving 8 bases unmatched. The CDR3 region has the DNA TGTGCCAGCAGTTTAAAGGGCGGGAGGGCTCTCTACGAGCAGTACTTC. It codes for CASSLKGGRALYEQYF.

This clonotype showed up many times. The chain is built from TRBV12-3 or TRBV12-4 and TRBJ2-7; D could derive from TRBD1 or TRBD2 (5 bases each). The CDR3 loop spans 14 amino acids. V lost 4 bases, J lost 2 bases, and 12 bases lay in between. The CDR3 DNA reads as TGTGCCAGCAGTTCCTGGGACGGACCCTACGAGCAGTACTTC. This sequence encodes CASSSWDGPYEQYF.

The chain has TRBV7-2 and TRBJ2-3; D remains unclear. CDR1 and CDR2 (germline): SGHTA, FQGNSA. Trimming took 1 base from V and 8 from J, leaving 16 bases between them. CDR3 length equals 15 residues. As DNA, the CDR3 is TGTGCCAGCAGCTTAGGGGCGCGGCCCCTTGGTACGCAGTATTTT. Translating it yields CASSLGARPLGTQYF.

This clonotype has ten or more counts. The V and J genes are TRBV12-3 or TRBV12-4 and TRBJ2-7, with a possible D match to TRBD1 (5 bases). The CDR3 is made up of 14 amino acids. V lost 5 bases and J lost 4, with 15 bases in between. The CDR3 sequence is CASSPTIDSYEQYF. The DNA for the CDR3 is TGTGCCAGCAGTCCCACCATAGACAGTTACGAGCAGTACTTC.

This clonotype was detected many times. This chain uses TRBV7-6 with TRBJ2-7; 11 bases are a match to TRBD1. Germline-derived CDR1 and CDR2 are SGHVS and FNYEAQ. V trimming: 1 base; J trimming: 2 bases; junction bases outside the gene matches: 7. The CDR3 extends over 17 amino acids. The CDR3 DNA reads as TGTGCCAGCAGCTTAGGGTCCCCGGGACAGGGGGCCTACGAGCAGTACTTC. Residues: CASSLGSPGQGAYEQYF.

This clonotype was counted at least ten times. The J gene is TRBJ2-7, the V gene TRBV29-1, with a possible D match to TRBD2 (6 bases). Looked up from germline, CDR1 is SQVTM and CDR2 is ANQGSEA. V was cut by 8 bases and J by 4 bases, with 24 bases left in between. This CDR3 contains 15 residues. The CDR3 is CSPLISGPLGYEQYF. The CDR3 nucleotides are TGCAGCCCCCTGATCAGCGGGCCCTTGGGATACGAGCAGTACTTC.

The V and J genes are TRBV5-1 and TRBJ2-3; D might be TRBD2 (6 bases). The CDR3 spans 15 residues. Looked up from germline, CDR1 is SGHRS and CDR2 is YFSETQ. The ends were cut back, 2 bases at V and 5 bases at J, with 15 bases in the middle. CDR3 coding DNA: TGCGCCAGCAGCTTAAATATAGGAGGGGTAGATACGCAGTATTTT. Protein product: CASSLNIGGVDTQYF. Combining the CDR3 with reference TRBV5-1 and TRBJ2-3 gives the whole variable domain KAGVTQTPRYLIKTRGQQVTLSCSPISGHRSVSWYQQTPGQGLQFLFEYFSETQRNKGNFPGRFSGRQFSNSRSEMNVSTLELGDSALYLCASSLNIGGVDTQYFGPGTRLTVL.

The V call is TRBV29-1, the J call TRBJ2-7; 9 bases agree with TRBD1. With 0 bases clipped from V and 3 bases from J, the junction kept 6 bases outside the gene matches. CDR1 SQVTM and CDR2 ANQGSEA come from the germline V gene. This CDR3 is built from 15 residues. CDR3 sequence reads: CSVEDTGGPDYEQYF. The DNA for the CDR3 is TGCAGCGTTGAAGACACAGGGGGCCCCGACTACGAGCAGTACTTC.

This clonotype was found many times. The chain joins TRBV6-1 to TRBJ1-5; tentatively, D is TRBD1 (6 bases). With 3 bases removed from V and 7 bases from J, the gap between germline ends came to 16 bases. The CDR3 spans 15 residues. The germline gives CDR1 MNHNS, CDR2 SASEGT. The CDR3 is CASSDIYRVTQPQHF. DNA of the CDR3: TGTGCCAGCAGTGATATTTACAGGGTTACGCAGCCCCAGCATTTT.

This clonotype was picked up many times. The chain employs TRBV5-5 and TRBJ2-7; 8 bases fit TRBD2. Germline V gene sequence: CDR1 SGHKS, CDR2 YYEKEE (reference sequence). The CDR3 is made up of 14 amino acids. The trim removed 2 bases at V and 6 bases at J, leaving 7 bases unmatched. The CDR3 loop reads CASSFGAGAFEQYF. The CDR3 DNA follows: TGTGCCAGCAGCTTCGGAGCGGGAGCTTTCGAGCAGTACTTC.